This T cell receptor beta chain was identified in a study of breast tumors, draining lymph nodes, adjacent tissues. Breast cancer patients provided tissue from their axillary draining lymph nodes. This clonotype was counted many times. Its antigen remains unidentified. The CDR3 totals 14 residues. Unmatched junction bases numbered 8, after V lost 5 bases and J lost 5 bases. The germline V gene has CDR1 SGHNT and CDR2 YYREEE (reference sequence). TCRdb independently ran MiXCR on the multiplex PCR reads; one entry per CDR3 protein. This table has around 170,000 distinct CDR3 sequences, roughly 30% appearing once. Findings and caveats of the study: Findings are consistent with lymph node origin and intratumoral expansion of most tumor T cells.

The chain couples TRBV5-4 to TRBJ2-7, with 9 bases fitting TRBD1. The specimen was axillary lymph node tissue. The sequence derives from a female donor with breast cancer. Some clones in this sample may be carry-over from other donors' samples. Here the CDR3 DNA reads TGTGCCAGCAGACGTACAGGGGGCGGCCACGAGCAGTACTTC. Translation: CASRRTGGGHEQYF. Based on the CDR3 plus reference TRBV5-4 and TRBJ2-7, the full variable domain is ETGVTQSPTHLIKTRGQQVTLRCSSQSGHNTVSWYQQALGQGPQFIFQYYREEENGRGNFPPRFSGLQFPNYSSELNVNALELDDSALYLCASRRTGGGHEQYFGPGTRLTVT.